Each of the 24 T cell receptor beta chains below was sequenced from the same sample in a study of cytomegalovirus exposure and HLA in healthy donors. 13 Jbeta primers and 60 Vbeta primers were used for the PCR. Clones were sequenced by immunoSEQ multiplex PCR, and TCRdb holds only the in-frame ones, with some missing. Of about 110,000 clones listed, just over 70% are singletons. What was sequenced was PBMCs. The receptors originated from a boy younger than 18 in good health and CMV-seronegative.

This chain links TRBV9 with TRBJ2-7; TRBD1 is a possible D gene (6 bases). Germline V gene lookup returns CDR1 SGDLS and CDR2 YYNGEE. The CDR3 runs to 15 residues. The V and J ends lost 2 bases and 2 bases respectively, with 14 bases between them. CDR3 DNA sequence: TGTGCCAGCAGCGTCCAGACAGGATTAACCTACGAGCAGTACTTC. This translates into CASSVQTGLTYEQYF.

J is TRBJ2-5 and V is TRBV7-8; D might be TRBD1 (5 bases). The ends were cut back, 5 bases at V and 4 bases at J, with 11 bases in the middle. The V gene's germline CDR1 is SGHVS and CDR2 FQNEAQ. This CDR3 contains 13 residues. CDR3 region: CASSQGVRETQYF. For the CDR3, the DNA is TGTGCCAGCAGCCAAGGGGTCAGAGAGACCCAGTACTTC.

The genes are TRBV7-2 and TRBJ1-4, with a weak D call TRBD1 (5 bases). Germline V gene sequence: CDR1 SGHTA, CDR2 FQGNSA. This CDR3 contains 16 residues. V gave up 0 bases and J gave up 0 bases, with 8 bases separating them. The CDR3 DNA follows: TGTGCCAGCAGCTTAGCGGACACCACAACTAATGAAAAACTGTTTTTT. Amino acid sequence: CASSLADTTTNEKLFF. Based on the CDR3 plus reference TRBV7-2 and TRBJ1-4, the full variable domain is GAGVSQSPSNKVTEKGKDVELRCDPISGHTALYWYRQSLGQGLEFLIYFQGNSAPDKSGLPSDRFSAERTGGSVSTLTIQRTQQEDSAVYLCASSLADTTTNEKLFFGSGTQLSVL.

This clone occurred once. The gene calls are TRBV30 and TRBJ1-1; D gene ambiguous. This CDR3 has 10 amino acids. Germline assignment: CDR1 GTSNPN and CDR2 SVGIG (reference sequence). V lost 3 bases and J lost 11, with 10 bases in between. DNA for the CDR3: TGTGCCTGGAGCCGGGATGAGGCTTTCTTT. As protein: CAWSRDEAFF.

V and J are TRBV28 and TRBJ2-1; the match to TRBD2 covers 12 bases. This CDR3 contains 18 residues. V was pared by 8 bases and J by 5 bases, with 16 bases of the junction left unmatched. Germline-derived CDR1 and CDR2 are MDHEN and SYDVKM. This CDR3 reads CASPPSGGATWANNEQFF. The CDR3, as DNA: TGTGCCAGCCCCCCTAGCGGGGGGGCGACGTGGGCAAACAATGAGCAGTTCTTC.

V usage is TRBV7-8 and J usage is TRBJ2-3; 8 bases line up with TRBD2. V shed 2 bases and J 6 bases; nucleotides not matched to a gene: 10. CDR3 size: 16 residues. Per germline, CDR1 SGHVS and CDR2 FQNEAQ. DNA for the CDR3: TGTGCCAGCAGCTTACGCCACGGGACTAGTAAGGATACGCAGTATTTT. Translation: CASSLRHGTSKDTQYF. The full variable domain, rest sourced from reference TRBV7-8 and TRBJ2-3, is GAGVSQSPRYKVAKRGQDVALRCDPISGHVSLFWYQQALGQGPEFLTYFQNEAQLDKSGLPSDRFFAERPEGSVSTLKIQRTQQEDSAVYLCASSLRHGTSKDTQYFGPGTRLTVL.

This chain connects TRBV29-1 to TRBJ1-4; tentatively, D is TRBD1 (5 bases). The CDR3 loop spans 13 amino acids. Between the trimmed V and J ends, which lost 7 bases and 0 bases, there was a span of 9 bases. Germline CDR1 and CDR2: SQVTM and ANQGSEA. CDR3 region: CSAGGATNEKLFF. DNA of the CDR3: TGCAGCGCGGGGGGTGCAACTAATGAAAAACTGTTTTTT.

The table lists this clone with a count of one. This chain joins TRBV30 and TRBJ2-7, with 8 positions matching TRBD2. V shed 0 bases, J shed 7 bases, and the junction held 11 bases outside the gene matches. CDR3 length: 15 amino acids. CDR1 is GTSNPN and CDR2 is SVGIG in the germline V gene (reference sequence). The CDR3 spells CAWSVGRAQAREQYF. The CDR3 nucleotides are TGTGCCTGGAGTGTCGGGAGGGCCCAGGCGAGAGAGCAGTACTTC.

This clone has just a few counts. CDR3 loop: CASSAMDSSTGELFF. The DNA for the CDR3 is TGTGCCAGCAGTGCGATGGACAGCAGCACCGGGGAGCTGTTTTTT. The chain combines TRBV28 with TRBJ2-2; possible D gene TRBD1, 6 bases. Deletions cut 5 bases from V and 4 bases from J, with 14 bases between. Germline V gene lookup returns CDR1 MDHEN and CDR2 SYDVKM. The CDR3 totals 15 residues.

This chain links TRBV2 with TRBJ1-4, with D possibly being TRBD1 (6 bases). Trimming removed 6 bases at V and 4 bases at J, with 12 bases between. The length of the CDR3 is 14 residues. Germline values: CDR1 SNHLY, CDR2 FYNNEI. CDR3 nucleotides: TGTGCCAGCAGCTCCGGGACAAGTAATGAAAAACTGTTTTTT. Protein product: CASSSGTSNEKLFF.

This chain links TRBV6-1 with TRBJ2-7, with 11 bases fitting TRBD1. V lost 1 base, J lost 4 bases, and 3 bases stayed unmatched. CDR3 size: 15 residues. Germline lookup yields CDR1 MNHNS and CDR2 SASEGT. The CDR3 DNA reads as TGTGCCAGCAGTGAAGGAGGACAGGGGGCTTACGAGCAGTACTTC. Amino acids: CASSEGGQGAYEQYF.

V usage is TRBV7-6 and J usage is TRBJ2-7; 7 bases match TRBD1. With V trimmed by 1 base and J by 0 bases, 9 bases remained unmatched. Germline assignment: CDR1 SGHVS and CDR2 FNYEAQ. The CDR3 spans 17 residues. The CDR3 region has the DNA TGTGCCAGCAGCTTAGATTTTTTGACAGGGTCCTCCTACGAGCAGTACTTC. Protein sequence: CASSLDFLTGSSYEQYF.

The CDR3 here is CASSRGGLAPEQFF. The CDR3 DNA reads TGTGCCAGCAGCCGGGGGGGACTAGCGCCTGAGCAGTTCTTC. The chain joins TRBV7-9 to TRBJ2-1, with TRBD2 matching 10 bases. This CDR3 region has 14 residues. Germline V gene data show CDR1 as SEHNR and CDR2 as FQNEAQ (reference sequence). The trim removed 5 bases at V and 9 bases at J, leaving 7 bases unmatched.

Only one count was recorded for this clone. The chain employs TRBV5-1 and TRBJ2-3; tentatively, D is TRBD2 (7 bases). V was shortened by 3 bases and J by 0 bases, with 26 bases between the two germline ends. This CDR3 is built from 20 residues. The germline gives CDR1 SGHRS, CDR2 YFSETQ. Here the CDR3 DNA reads TGCGCCAGCAGCTCAGATGCTCACTTAAGCGGGACACCCAGCACAGATACGCAGTATTTT. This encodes CASSSDAHLSGTPSTDTQYF.

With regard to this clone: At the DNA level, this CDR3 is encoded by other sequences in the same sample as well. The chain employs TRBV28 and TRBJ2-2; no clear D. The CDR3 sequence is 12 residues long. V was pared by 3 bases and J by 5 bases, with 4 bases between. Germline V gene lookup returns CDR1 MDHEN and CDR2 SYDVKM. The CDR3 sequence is CASSLRTGELFF. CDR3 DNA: TGTGCCAGCAGTTTGAGGACCGGGGAGCTGTTTTTT.

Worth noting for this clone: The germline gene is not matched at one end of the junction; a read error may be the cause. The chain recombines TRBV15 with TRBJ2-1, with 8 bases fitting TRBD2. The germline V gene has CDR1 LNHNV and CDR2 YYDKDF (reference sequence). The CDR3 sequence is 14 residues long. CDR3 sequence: CATSRDGGMGLGVF. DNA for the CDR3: TGTGCCACCAGCAGAGATGGCGGCATGGGACTAGGTGTCTTC.

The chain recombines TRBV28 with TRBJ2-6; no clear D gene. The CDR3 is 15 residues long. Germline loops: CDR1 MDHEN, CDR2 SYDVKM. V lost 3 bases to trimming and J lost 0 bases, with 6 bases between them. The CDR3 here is CASSFLYSGANVLTF. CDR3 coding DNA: TGTGCCAGCAGTTTTTTATACTCTGGGGCCAACGTCCTGACTTTC.

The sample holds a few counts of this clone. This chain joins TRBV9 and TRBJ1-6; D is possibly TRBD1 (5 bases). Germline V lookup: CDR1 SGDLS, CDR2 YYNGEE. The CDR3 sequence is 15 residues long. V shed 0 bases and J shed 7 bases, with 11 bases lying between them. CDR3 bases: TGTGCCAGCAGCGTAGAGCAGGGTTTGAATTCACCCCTCCACTTT. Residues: CASSVEQGLNSPLHF.

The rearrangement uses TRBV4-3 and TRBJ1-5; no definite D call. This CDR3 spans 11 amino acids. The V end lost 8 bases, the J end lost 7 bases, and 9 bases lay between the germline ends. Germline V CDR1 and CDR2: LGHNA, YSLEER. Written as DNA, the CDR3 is TGCGCCAGCGGTAACGGGCAGCCCCAGCATTTT. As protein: CASGNGQPQHF.

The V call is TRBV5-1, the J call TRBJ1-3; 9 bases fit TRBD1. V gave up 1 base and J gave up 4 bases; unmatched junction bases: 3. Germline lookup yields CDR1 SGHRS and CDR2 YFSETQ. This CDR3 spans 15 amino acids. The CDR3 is CASSLIGTGGNTIYF. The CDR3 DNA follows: TGCGCCAGCAGCTTGATTGGGACAGGGGGAAACACCATATATTTT.

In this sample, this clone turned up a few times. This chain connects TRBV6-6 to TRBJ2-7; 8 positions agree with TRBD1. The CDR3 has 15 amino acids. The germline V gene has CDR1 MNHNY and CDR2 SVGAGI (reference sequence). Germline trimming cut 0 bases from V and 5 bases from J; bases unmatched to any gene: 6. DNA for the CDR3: TGTGCCAGCAGTTACTCGAGGCAGGGGGCAGACGAGCAGTACTTC. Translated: CASSYSRQGADEQYF.

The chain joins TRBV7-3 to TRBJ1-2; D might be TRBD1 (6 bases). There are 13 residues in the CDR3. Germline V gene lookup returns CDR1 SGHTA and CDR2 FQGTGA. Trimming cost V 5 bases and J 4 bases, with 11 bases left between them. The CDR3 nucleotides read TGTGCCAGCAGCCCAACAGGGAGCTATGGCTACACCTTC. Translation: CASSPTGSYGYTF.

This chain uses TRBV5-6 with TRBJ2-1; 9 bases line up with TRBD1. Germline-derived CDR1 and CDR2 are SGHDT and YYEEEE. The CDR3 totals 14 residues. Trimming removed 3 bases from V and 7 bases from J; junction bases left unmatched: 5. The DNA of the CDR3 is TGTGCCAGCAGCTCGGGACAGGGATGGAATGAGCAGTTCTTC. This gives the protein CASSSGQGWNEQFF.

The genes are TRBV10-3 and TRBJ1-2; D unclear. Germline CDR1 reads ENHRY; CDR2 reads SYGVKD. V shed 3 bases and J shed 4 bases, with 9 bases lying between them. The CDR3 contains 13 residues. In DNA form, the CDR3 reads TGTGCCATCAGTGACGGTCTACCCTATGGCTACACCTTC. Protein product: CAISDGLPYGYTF.